This T cell receptor beta chain was retrieved from a study of PD-1 blockade in classical Hodgkin lymphoma. Relapses following autologous stem cell transplantation were seen in all patients, with brentuximab vedotin exposure varying. Overall study findings and caveats: Before treatment, complete responders showed about the same diversity as newly diagnosed patients.

The CDR3 is made up of 15 amino acids. The germline V gene has CDR1 LNHDA and CDR2 SQIVND (reference sequence). Losses at the gene ends were 2 bases for V and 1 base for J; bases not matched to a gene: 3. Clones were read by immunoSEQ multiplex PCR, and TCRdb kept only the in-frame ones, dropping some. The repertoire holds around 150,000 clones, with around 73% as singletons. Turning to this clone: The target antigen is unknown.

The chain recombines TRBV19 with TRBJ2-5, with TRBD1 matching 8 bases. Source: peripheral blood mononuclear cells (PBMCs), taken before the second cycle of nivolumab. The sequence was obtained from a human donor with classical Hodgkin lymphoma. The CDR3 bases are TGTGCCAGTAGTATATCTGGACAGGGCCAAGAGACCCAGTACTTC. It codes for CASSISGQGQETQYF.